Listed below are T cell receptor beta chains from one sample, sequenced in a study of blood T cell repertoires in COVID-19. Data came from immunoSEQ multiplex PCR; TCRdb stores just in-frame clones and leaves some out. Of about 400,000 clones listed, approximately 86% are singletons. The sample was peripheral blood. These receptors originate from a woman aged 55-70 years with COVID-19, enrolled during active disease. Each CDR3 is given with its conserved first and last residue. The D gene is left open where the match is weak. Some rows mark clone size as missing; the rest say once, few, many or name a class of expanded clone.

.	.	TRBV12-1	TRBJ2-5	TGTGCCAGCAGCTTTGCGCAACTAGCGGGGCAAGACCAAGAGACCCAGTACTTC	CASSFAQLAGQDQETQYF
.	.	TRBV5-1	TRBJ2-1	TGCGCCAGCAGCTTGGAGGGGGGGAGGCTCAGCTACAATGAGCAGTTCTTC	CASSLEGGRLSYNEQFF
.	.	TRBV12-3/TRBV12-4	TRBJ1-5	TGTGCCAGGCCGCGGGGGCCCCAGCATTTT	CARPRGPQHF
.	once	TRBV7-9	TRBJ2-7	TGTGCCAGCAGCTTAACTATGGGCTACGAGCAGTACTTC	CASSLTMGYEQYF
TRBD1	.	TRBV7-9	TRBJ1-2	TGTGCCAGCAGCTTAGTGGGCAGGGGGCGGATTGGCTACACCTTC	CASSLVGRGRIGYTF
TRBD1	once	TRBV7-7	TRBJ1-6	TGTGCCAGCAGCTTAGACGATCTACCCGGGACAGGTAATTCACCCCTCCACTTT	CASSLDDLPGTGNSPLHF
.	.	TRBV7-3	TRBJ2-2	TGTGCCAGCACCAAAGGAGGGACAGCGAACACCGGGGAGCTGTTTTTT	CASTKGGTANTGELFF
.	.	TRBV7-9	TRBJ2-2	TGTGCCAGCAGCCAGCCAGGTTGGGGGGGCCGCAACACCGGGGAGCTGTTTTTT	CASSQPGWGGRNTGELFF
.	.	TRBV30	TRBJ1-5	TGTGCCTGGAGCCTGAGGAGCAATCAGCCCCAGCATTTT	CAWSLRSNQPQHF
.	few	TRBV20-1	TRBJ1-1	TGCAGTGCTGGTCGGGGGTCTGAAGCTTTCTTT	CSAGRGSEAFF
.	.	TRBV12-3/TRBV12-4	TRBJ2-2	TGTGCCAGCAGTTCGTACAGGGCCGGGGAGCTGTTTTTT	CASSSYRAGELFF
.	once	TRBV7-9	TRBJ1-5	TGTGCCAGCAGCTCCGACAGGTTTGGCAATCAGCCCCAGCATTTT	CASSSDRFGNQPQHF
.	.	TRBV9	TRBJ1-6	TGTGCCAGCAGCGTGTCAGGGACAAATTCACCCCTCCACTTT	CASSVSGTNSPLHF
.	.	TRBV27	TRBJ2-6	TGTGCCAGCAGTCAACCGACAGGGGCCAACGTCCTGACTTTC	CASSQPTGANVLTF
TRBD1	once	TRBV28	TRBJ1-6	TGTGCCAGCTCGTCGGGGACAGTAAAGAATTCACCCCTCCACTTT	CASSSGTVKNSPLHF
TRBD1	once	TRBV19	TRBJ1-5	TGTGCCAGTAGTATAGAACAGGGGAGCGGGCAGCCCCAGCATTTT	CASSIEQGSGQPQHF
.	few	TRBV5-8	TRBJ1-3	TGTGCCAGCAGCCCCGGGGGGGCTGGAAACACCATATATTTT	CASSPGGAGNTIYF
TRBD1	.	TRBV19	TRBJ1-1	TGTGCCAGTAGCCACCGGGACAGTTCCAAGGGGTACTTT	CASSHRDSSKGYF
.	.	TRBV4-1	TRBJ1-5	TGCGCCAGCAGCCAAGATCCGGGAAATCAGCCCCAGCATTTT	CASSQDPGNQPQHF
.	.	TRBV7-3	TRBJ1-1	TGTGCCAGCAGCCGCCTTGGACAGATGAACACTGAAGCTTTCTTT	CASSRLGQMNTEAFF
TRBD2	.	TRBV5-1	TRBJ2-3	TGCGCCAGCAGCTTGGGGACTAGCGAGAGCACAGATACGCAGTATTTT	CASSLGTSESTDTQYF
TRBD2	.	TRBV13	TRBJ2-5	TGTGCCAGCAGCTTATCCGGGTCTTTGGGGGGGACTTTGGGAGAGACCCAGTACTTC	CASSLSGSLGGTLGETQYF
TRBD1	few	TRBV7-2	TRBJ1-1	TGTGCCAGCAGCTTCTCAGGACAGGGGAAGACTGAAGCTTTCTTT	CASSFSGQGKTEAFF
.	.	TRBV15	TRBJ2-5	TGTGCCACCATGGCAGGCGCCCAAGAGACCCAGTACTTC	CATMAGAQETQYF
.	.	TRBV25-1	TRBJ1-2	TGTGCCAGCAGTGATCGGGGTTGGTATGGCTACACCTTC	CASSDRGWYGYTF
.	.	TRBV30	TRBJ1-5	TGTGCCTGGACGGGGGGAAGCAATCAGCCCCAGCATTTT	CAWTGGSNQPQHF
.	.	TRBV4-1	TRBJ1-6	TGCGCCAGCAGCCAAGCCCCCCGGGGGGCTAGTAATTCACCCCTCCACTTT	CASSQAPRGASNSPLHF
.	.	TRBV19	TRBJ2-1	TGTGCCAGTCAACAGGCCTACAATGAGCAGTTCTTC	CASQQAYNEQFF
TRBD1	.	TRBV2	TRBJ2-7	TGTGCCAGCAGTGGACAGGGTGTCGGGTACGAGCAGTACTTC	CASSGQGVGYEQYF
.	few	TRBV3-1/TRBV3-2	TRBJ1-2	TGTGCCAGCAGGCAGGACTATGGCTACACCTTC	CASRQDYGYTF
TRBD1	.	TRBV7-6	TRBJ2-7	TGTGCCAGCAGCTCCCGACAGGGGCACTCCTACGAGCAGTACTTC	CASSSRQGHSYEQYF
TRBD1	once	TRBV4-1	TRBJ1-2	TGCGCCAGCAGCCGACCGTTGACAGGGGGCATTAGTGGCTACACCTTC	CASSRPLTGGISGYTF
TRBD2	few	TRBV3-1/TRBV3-2	TRBJ2-7	TGTGCCAGCAGCCGACTAGCGGGGGTGGTCTCCTACGAGCAGTACTTC	CASSRLAGVVSYEQYF
TRBD1	.	TRBV11-2	TRBJ1-6	TGTGCCAGCAGCACTAGGACAGGGGTGTTTTATAATTCACCCCTCCACTTT	CASSTRTGVFYNSPLHF
.	.	TRBV3-1/TRBV3-2	TRBJ2-7	TGTGCCAGCAGCTCACAGGTCTCCTACGAGCAGTACTTC	CASSSQVSYEQYF
.	once	TRBV27	TRBJ2-7	TGTGCCAGCAGTCCGGGGACTTATTACGAGCAGTACTTC	CASSPGTYYEQYF
.	.	TRBV7-3	TRBJ2-2	TGTGCCAGCAGCCCCCGGAGGGGCGGTAGCACCGGGGAGCTGTTTTTT	CASSPRRGGSTGELFF
.	.	TRBV6-2/TRBV6-3	TRBJ1-1	TGTGCCAGCAGTTCCCTAAGAGGGAACACTGAAGCTTTCTTT	CASSSLRGNTEAFF
.	.	TRBV27	TRBJ1-5	TGTGCCAGCAGAAGAGACAGTTTGAGCAATCAGCCCCAGCATTTT	CASRRDSLSNQPQHF
.	.	TRBV7-9	TRBJ2-2	TGTGCCAGCAGCTTAATGGGGGCCACCGGGGAGCTGTTTTTT	CASSLMGATGELFF